This TCR beta chain was captured in a study of blood T cell repertoires in COVID-19 (dated by TCRdb to 2020 to 2022). Regarding the research as a whole: Collaborator samples came from the United States, Italy and Spain and covered acute and convalescent phases of COVID-19. The repertoires were released in a freely available public database intended as a resource for research on the immune response to SARS-CoV-2. A de-identified subject ID, COVID-19 status, age in years and sex were almost always included in the sample metadata. The prospective study material was composed of cDNA or gDNA derived from T cells, B-cell-depleted T cells, or PBMCs. Subjects who had been exposed to COVID-19, were actively infected with it, or had recovered from it provided the deeply sampled blood TCRbeta repertoires that made up the dataset. Where available, HLA class I and class II types were taken from metadata supplied by the sample provider and were not determined by assay-based typing. The samples were drawn from the first 160 participants of the ongoing ImmuneRACE study and from 1,254 subjects provided by 6 global collaborators.

The study at large found these results: How much clinical and demographic metadata was included differed by source and by participant, and the metadata was provided uncurated.

CDR1 and CDR2 are read off the germline V gene (reference sequence) as PRHDT and FYEKMQ. V has 4 bases trimmed and J has 8 bases trimmed; junction bases matching no gene number 17. Including cysteine and phenylalanine, the CDR3 has 18 amino acids. Only the CDR3 DNA stays, 54 bases, in frame from base 1. TCRbeta CDR3 regions were amplified from genomic DNA by means of the immunoSEQ Assay, a bias-controlled multiplex PCR. From the authors' description of their analysis: The number of nucleated cells in each sample was estimated from the amplification of reference gene primers within the assay. Sequence reads were collapsed and filtered to measure the absolute abundance of every unique TCRbeta CDR3 rearrangement. For each sample, productive Simpson clonality was calculated as the square root of Simpson's diversity index over productive rearrangements. TCRdb mirrors the immuneACCESS table, restricted to in-frame sequences. Some clones are absent from its copies; in checked studies, under half trace to an unresolved V gene, and the reason for the others is unknown. V, J and clone size are taken as reported in that table, and D and trimming were inferred from the DNA itself. Present in this sample are under 350,000 clones, approximately 90% of which were seen just once. The ten most abundant clones make up about 4.6% of the sample.

As to this clone: The target of this receptor is not known. No clone much larger than this one lies a single base away; base qualities are absent.

The collaborating institutions used their own protocols to collect whole blood in K2EDTA tubes. For TCRbeta analysis, collaborators shipped samples in one of three forms: frozen whole blood, isolated PBMCs, or DNA extracted from either of those sample types. What was sequenced was peripheral blood. The clonotype was recovered from a man aged 40-50 years with acute or convalescent COVID-19. The sequence links TRBV13 to TRBJ2-1; TRBD2 fits 10 bases in the junction. The CDR3 reads as follows: CASSSFWGAGGPDDEQFF. The DNA reads TGTGCCAGCAGCTCCTTTTGGGGAGCGGGGGGGCCGGATGATGAGCAGTTCTTC.